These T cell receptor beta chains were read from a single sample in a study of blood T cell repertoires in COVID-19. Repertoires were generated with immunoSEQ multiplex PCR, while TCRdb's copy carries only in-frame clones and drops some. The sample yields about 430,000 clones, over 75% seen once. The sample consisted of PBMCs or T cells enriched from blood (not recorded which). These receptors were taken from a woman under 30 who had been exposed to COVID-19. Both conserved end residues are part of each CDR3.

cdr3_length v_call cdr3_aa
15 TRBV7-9 CASTLGRQTNEKLFF
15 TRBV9 CASSVGERYYNEQFF
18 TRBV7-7 CASSLLPSGGTSTDTQYF
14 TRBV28 CASSPGLAIGELFF
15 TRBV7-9 CASSLGASGTYEQYF
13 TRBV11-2 CASSLGAGYGYTF
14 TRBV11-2 CASSTDTLGSPLHF
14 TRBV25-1 CASKETGGNQPQHF
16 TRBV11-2 CASSFRLSGTGGEQYF
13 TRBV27 CASSFTGGSPLHF
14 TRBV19 CASRSAGGNYGYTF
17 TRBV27 CASSAPAGGRVGGELFF
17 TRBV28 CASSSDRGLRGQETQYF
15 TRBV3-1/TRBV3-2 CASSQGQGAINEQFF
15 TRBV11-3 CASSSGTEASYEQYF
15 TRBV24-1 CATSDRQEVSDTQYF
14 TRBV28 CASSLEGATYEQYF
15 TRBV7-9 CASSRLAGGYNEQFF
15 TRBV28 CASSLGGRSYNEQFF
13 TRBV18 CASSPTGTYGYTF
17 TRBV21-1 CASSKVGTGGPEETQYF
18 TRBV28 CASSSSVGGRATNEKLFF
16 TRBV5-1 CASSAGTSGNVHTQYF
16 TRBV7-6 CASSLAGSGVQETQYF
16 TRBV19 CASSTGIPYSNQPQHF
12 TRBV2 CATTGKSNEQYF
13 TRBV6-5 CASGRGGTDTQYF